This T cell receptor beta chain was captured by sequencing in a study of blood T cell repertoires in COVID-19. Study background: From the United States, Italy and Spain came samples of acute and convalescent COVID-19. T cells, B-cell-depleted T cells, or PBMCs supplied cDNA or gDNA.

As originally analysed: Amplification of reference gene primers provided the estimated nucleated cell counts. Sequenced by immunoSEQ multiplex PCR; TCRdb stores in-frame clones only, minus some. V and J calls and clone size are given by that table; D and trimming were obtained from the DNA. The data show 100,000 to 150,000 clones, 84% seen once. This clonotype was obtained from a woman aged 55-69 years with acute or convalescent COVID-19. Sequenced input: peripheral blood.

CDR3 sequence (DNA): TGTGCCAGCTACATCCCGGGACAGGGTCCCTTCTATGGCTACACCTTC. Its translation: CASYIPGQGPFYGYTF. This chain connects TRBV28 to TRBJ1-2; 9 bases map to TRBD1. The V gene end was trimmed by 8 bases and the J gene end by 4 bases; junction bases not matched to a gene: 14. This CDR3 spans 16 amino acids. Per germline, CDR1 MDHEN and CDR2 SYDVKM.